The clone carrying this T cell receptor (beta chain) has ten or more counts. Its antigen is as yet unknown. The time point: longitudinal time-point 2. Volunteers from a blood bank in Maryland, USA, made up the healthy controls. The sample belongs to a study of neurological immune-mediated disorders. Study observations and caveats: Multiple sclerosis was found to have the least TCR clonal expansion, below healthy controls, and HTLV-1-associated myelopathy the most.

5'RACE employing 10-nucleotide random UMIs yielded the cDNA. TCRdb called the 5' RACE reads again in MiXCR, with one record for every CDR3 protein. The repertoire holds about 60,000 distinct CDR3 sequences, less than 10% seen once, with approximately 12% in the top ten. The TCR sequence derives from a man aged 25-45 years in good health. The source material was PBMCs.

The CDR3 region is CASRRQPGNTEAFF. The CDR3 bases are TGTGCCAGCAGACGACAGCCAGGGAACACTGAAGCTTTCTTT. V is TRBV6-4 and J is TRBJ1-1; possibly TRBD1 for D (5 bases). This CDR3 has 14 residues. Trimming pared 6 bases from V and 1 base from J, leaving 12 bases between. Germline-derived CDR1 and CDR2 are MRHNA and SNTAGT.